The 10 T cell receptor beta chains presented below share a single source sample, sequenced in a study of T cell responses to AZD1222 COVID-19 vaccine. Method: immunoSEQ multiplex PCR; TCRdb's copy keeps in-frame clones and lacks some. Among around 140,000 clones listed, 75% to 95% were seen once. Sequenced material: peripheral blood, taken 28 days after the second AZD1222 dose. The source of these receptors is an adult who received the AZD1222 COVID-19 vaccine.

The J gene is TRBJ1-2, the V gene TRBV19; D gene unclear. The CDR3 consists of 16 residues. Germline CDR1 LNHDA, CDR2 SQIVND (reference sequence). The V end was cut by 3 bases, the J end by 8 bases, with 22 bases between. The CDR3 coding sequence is TGTGCCAGTAGTATTGAAGGGCTCTTGTCGTCTTACGGCTACACCTTC. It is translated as CASSIEGLLSSYGYTF.

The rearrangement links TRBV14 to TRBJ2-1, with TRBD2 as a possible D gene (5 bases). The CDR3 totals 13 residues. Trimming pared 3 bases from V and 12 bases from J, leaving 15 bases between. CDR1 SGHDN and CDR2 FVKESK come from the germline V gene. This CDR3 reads CASSHGLTTAQFF. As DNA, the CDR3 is TGTGCCAGCAGCCATGGACTGACAACTGCGCAGTTCTTC.

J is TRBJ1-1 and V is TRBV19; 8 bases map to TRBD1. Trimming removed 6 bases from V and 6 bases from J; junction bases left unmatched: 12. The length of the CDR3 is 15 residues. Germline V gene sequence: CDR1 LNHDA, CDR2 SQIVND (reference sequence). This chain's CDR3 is CASSSPDRGGAEAFF. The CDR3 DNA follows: TGTGCCAGTAGCTCCCCCGACAGGGGCGGCGCTGAAGCTTTCTTT.

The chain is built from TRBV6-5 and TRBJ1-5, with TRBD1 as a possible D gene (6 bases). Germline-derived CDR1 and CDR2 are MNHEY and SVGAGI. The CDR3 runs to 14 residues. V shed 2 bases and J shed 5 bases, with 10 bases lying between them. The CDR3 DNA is TGTGCCAGCAGTTACGCCAGGGGAGATCAGCCCCAGCATTTT. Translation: CASSYARGDQPQHF.

The DNA of the CDR3 is TGCGCCAGCAGCTTGCGTCTAGGACGAAAGAATGAAAAACTGTTTTTT. Its translation is CASSLRLGRKNEKLFF. The chain recombines TRBV5-1 with TRBJ1-4, with no clear D. V was clipped by 1 base and J by 5 bases, with 15 bases between them. This CDR3 region has 16 residues. Per germline, CDR1 SGHRS and CDR2 YFSETQ.

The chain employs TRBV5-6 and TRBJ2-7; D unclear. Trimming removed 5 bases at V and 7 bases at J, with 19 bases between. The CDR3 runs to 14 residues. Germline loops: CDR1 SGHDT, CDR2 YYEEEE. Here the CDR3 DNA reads TGTGCCAGCAGTTCCTTTCGTGGGTTGGGGGAGCAGTACTTC. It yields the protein CASSSFRGLGEQYF.

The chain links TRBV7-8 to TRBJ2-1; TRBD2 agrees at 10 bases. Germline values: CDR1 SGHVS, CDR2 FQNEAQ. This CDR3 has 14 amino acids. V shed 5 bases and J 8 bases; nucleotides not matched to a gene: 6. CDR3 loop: CASSRAGGPDEQFF. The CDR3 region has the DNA TGTGCCAGCAGCCGAGCGGGAGGGCCAGATGAGCAGTTCTTC. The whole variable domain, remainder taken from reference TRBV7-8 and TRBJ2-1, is GAGVSQSPRYKVAKRGQDVALRCDPISGHVSLFWYQQALGQGPEFLTYFQNEAQLDKSGLPSDRFFAERPEGSVSTLKIQRTQQEDSAVYLCASSRAGGPDEQFFGPGTRLTVL.

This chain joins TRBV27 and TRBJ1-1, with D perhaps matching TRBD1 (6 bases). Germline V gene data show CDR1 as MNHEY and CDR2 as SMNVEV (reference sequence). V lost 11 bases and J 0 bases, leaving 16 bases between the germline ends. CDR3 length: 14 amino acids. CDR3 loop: CAPTEGDMNTEAFF. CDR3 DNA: TGTGCCCCTACGGAAGGGGACATGAACACTGAAGCTTTCTTT.

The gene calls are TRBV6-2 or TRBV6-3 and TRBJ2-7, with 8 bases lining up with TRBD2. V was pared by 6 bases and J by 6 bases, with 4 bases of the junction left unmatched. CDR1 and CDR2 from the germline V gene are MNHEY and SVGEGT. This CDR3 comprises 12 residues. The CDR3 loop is CASSKTSGEQYV. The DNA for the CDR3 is TGTGCCAGCAGCAAAACTAGCGGCGAGCAGTACGTC.

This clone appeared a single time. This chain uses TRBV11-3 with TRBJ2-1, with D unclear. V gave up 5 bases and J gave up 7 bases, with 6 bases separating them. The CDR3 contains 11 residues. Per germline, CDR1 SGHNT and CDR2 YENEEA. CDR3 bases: TGTGCCAGCAGCCCCCGGAATGAGCAGTTCTTC. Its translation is CASSPRNEQFF.